Below are 23 T cell receptor delta chains sequenced from a single sample in a study of gamma-delta T cells after stem cell transplantation. TCRdb re-called the RT-PCR reads via CATT. The profile covers about 1,600 delta-chain clones, with around half appearing a single time and approximately 30% taken by the ten largest. Sample: gamma-delta T cells. These receptors came from a human donor. It is not recorded whose cells these are; they may come from a transplant donor.

The rearrangement joins TRDV2 to TRDJ3; 9 nucleotides align to TRDD3. This CDR3 has 20 amino acids. Trimming cost V 3 bases and J 0 bases; bases outside gene matches: 11. Germline-derived CDR1 and CDR2 are GEAIGNYY and EKD. The DNA of the CDR3 is TGTGCCTGTGACTCGATACTGGGGGAAAGAAGCTCCTGGGACACCCGACAGATGTTTTTC. It codes for CACDSILGERSSWDTRQMFF.

DNA of the CDR3: TGTGCCTGTGACACATCCTATTACACACTGGGGGATATGGCTATGAGGTACACCGATAAACTCATCTTT. It yields the protein CACDTSYYTLGDMAMRYTDKLIF. This rearrangement joins TRDV2 to TRDJ1; TRDD3 agrees at 11 bases. The CDR3 is 23 residues long. The trim removed 1 base at V and 0 bases at J, leaving 24 bases unmatched. Germline CDR1 and CDR2: GEAIGNYY and EKD.

The chain joins TRDV2 to TRDJ1, with D perhaps TRDD3 (5 bases). The CDR3 is made up of 15 amino acids. Trimming stripped 0 bases from V and 0 bases from J, with 10 bases between. The germline CDR1 and CDR2 sequences are GEAIGNYY and EKD. As DNA, the CDR3 is TGTGCCTGTGACACCTGGGGAATGTACACCGATAAACTCATCTTT. This gives the protein CACDTWGMYTDKLIF.

This chain connects TRDV2 to TRDJ1; 11 bases line up with TRDD3. The CDR3 consists of 15 residues. V shed 3 bases, J shed 1 base, and the junction held 3 bases outside the gene matches. The germline gives CDR1 GEAIGNYY, CDR2 EKD. In DNA, the CDR3 is TGTGCCTGTGACGTACTGGGGGATAGCACCGATAAACTCATCTTT. As protein: CACDVLGDSTDKLIF.

This chain connects TRDV2 to TRDJ3; 8 nucleotides match TRDD3. V shed 3 bases and J 2 bases; nucleotides not matched to a gene: 14. CDR3 length: 20 residues. Germline CDR1 GEAIGNYY, CDR2 EKD. CDR3 loop: CACDRVLGGRSAWDTRQMFF. The CDR3 DNA sequence: TGTGCCTGTGACCGCGTACTGGGGGGCCGCTCTGCCTGGGACACCCGACAGATGTTTTTC.

The chain uses TRDV2 and TRDJ1; 11 positions agree with TRDD3. The CDR3 is 16 residues long. Losses at the gene ends were 0 bases for V and 1 base for J; bases not matched to a gene: 3. Germline CDR1 is GEAIGNYY and CDR2 is EKD. CDR3 residues: CACDTVGDTGTDKLIF. The CDR3 nucleotides read TGTGCCTGTGACACCGTGGGGGATACGGGCACCGATAAACTCATCTTT.

This clone was counted only a few times. The chain carries TRDV2 and TRDJ1, with D possibly matching TRDD2 (6 bases). V was pared by 3 bases and J by 0 bases, with 19 bases between. Germline assignment: CDR1 GEAIGNYY and CDR2 EKD. The CDR3 contains 17 residues. The CDR3 here is CACDPLPQGEYTDKLIF. The CDR3 nucleotides are TGTGCCTGTGACCCCCTTCCCCAAGGGGAGTACACCGATAAACTCATCTTT.

Within the sample, this clone is large (0.1 to 1%). The chain uses TRDV2 and TRDJ1; 12 nucleotides line up with TRDD3. J was trimmed by 4 bases and V by 0 bases; bases with no gene match: 17. CDR1 is GEAIGNYY and CDR2 is EKD in the germline V gene. The CDR3 totals 20 residues. The CDR3 coding sequence is TGTGCCTGTGACACCATCCTAAGCCGAGTACTGGGGGATACTGGCGATAAACTCATCTTT. Encoded protein: CACDTILSRVLGDTGDKLIF.

The chain is built from TRDV2 and TRDJ1, with unresolved D. V lost 2 bases to trimming and J lost 5 bases, with 17 bases between them. Germline lookup yields CDR1 GEAIGNYY and CDR2 EKD. This CDR3 spans 15 amino acids. CDR3: CACDSLSAPIDKLIF. The CDR3 nucleotides are TGTGCCTGTGACAGTTTATCCGCTCCCATAGATAAACTCATCTTT.

This clone has only one observation. The same CDR3 also results from other DNA sequences found in this sample. The chain couples TRDV2 to TRDJ1; D gene uncertain. The CDR3 spans 14 residues. From germline, CDR1 is GEAIGNYY and CDR2 EKD. The germline V and J ends were trimmed by 0 bases and 1 base, with 8 bases remaining between them. CDR3: CACDTVGTTDKLIF. The CDR3 DNA sequence: TGTGCCTGTGACACCGTCGGAACCACCGATAAACTCATCTTT.

In its sample, this clone was seen a few times. This sequence joins TRDV2 and TRDJ1; 9 bases map to TRDD3. Germline V gives CDR1 GEAIGNYY, CDR2 EKD. J gave up 0 bases and V 3 bases, and 13 bases lay outside the gene matches. The CDR3 runs 18 residues. The CDR3 reads CACDVLRGDTENTDKLIF. CDR3 nucleotides: TGTGCCTGTGACGTCCTACGAGGGGATACGGAGAACACCGATAAACTCATCTTT.

The V call is TRDV2, the J call TRDJ1, with TRDD3 as a possible D gene (6 bases). The V end was cut by 3 bases, the J end by 3 bases, with 25 bases between. Germline values: CDR1 GEAIGNYY, CDR2 EKD. The CDR3 is 18 amino acids. The CDR3 sequence: CACDSITGFRFSSDKLIF. The CDR3 nucleotides read TGTGCCTGTGACTCCATTACTGGGTTCCGGTTTTCTTCCGATAAACTCATCTTT.

CDR3 DNA: TGTGCCTGTGACACCCTGGGGGATGTCGGGGGGTACACCGATAAACTCATCTTT. Translation: CACDTLGDVGGYTDKLIF. This chain uses TRDV2 with TRDJ1; TRDD3 matches 9 bases. CDR1 is GEAIGNYY, CDR2 EKD, per germline. V was clipped by 0 bases and J by 0 bases; unmatched bases: 10. The CDR3 is made up of 18 amino acids.

This clone is classed as large. The V call is TRDV2, the J call TRDJ2, with 9 bases aligning to TRDD3. V lost 0 bases to trimming and J lost 0 bases; unmatched junction nucleotides: 10. The germline gives CDR1 GEAIGNYY, CDR2 EKD. The CDR3 is made up of 19 amino acids. This CDR3 is CACDTVSTGGRALTAQLFF. The CDR3, as DNA: TGTGCCTGTGACACCGTTAGTACTGGGGGACGCGCTTTGACAGCACAACTCTTCTTT.

Relative to its sample, this clone is large. The chain couples TRDV2 to TRDJ1, with 13 bases lining up with TRDD3. J gave up 0 bases and V 3 bases, and 15 bases lay outside the gene matches. This CDR3 is 20 amino acids long. Germline CDR1 and CDR2: GEAIGNYY and EKD. The CDR3 sequence: CACDAITGGYGGDYTDKLIF. CDR3 DNA sequence: TGTGCCTGTGACGCTATTACTGGGGGATACGGGGGGGATTACACCGATAAACTCATCTTT.

This clone has a handful of counts. The DNA for the CDR3 is TGTGCCGCAATAACTTTACAGGGCCCACTGGGGGATACGATCGATAAACTCATCTTT. Protein: CAAITLQGPLGDTIDKLIF. This chain links TRDV2 with TRDJ1; TRDD3 aligns across 13 bases. Germline V gives CDR1 GEAIGNYY, CDR2 EKD. This CDR3 region has 19 residues. The V gene end was trimmed by 9 bases and the J gene end by 4 bases; junction bases not matched to a gene: 22.

The chain uses TRDV2 and TRDJ1, with TRDD3 matching over 7 bases. CDR1 and CDR2 (germline): GEAIGNYY, EKD. J was trimmed by 1 base and V by 0 bases; bases with no gene match: 28. The CDR3 runs 23 residues. The CDR3 is CACDTVSPKYFNPVGEPTDKLIF. CDR3 sequence (DNA): TGTGCCTGTGACACCGTGTCTCCTAAATACTTCAATCCGGTGGGGGAACCCACCGATAAACTCATCTTT.

This clone appeared a few times. V usage is TRDV2 and J usage is TRDJ1; D is perhaps TRDD3 (6 bases). The V end was cut by 3 bases, the J end by 6 bases, with 25 bases between. The CDR3 length is 17 residues. CDR1 is GEAIGNYY, CDR2 EKD, per germline. Here the CDR3 reads CACDSVTGSNLKNKLIF. Here the CDR3 DNA reads TGTGCCTGTGACTCGGTTACTGGGAGCAACTTAAAAAATAAACTCATCTTT.

The chain uses TRDV2 and TRDJ1; the match to TRDD3 covers 7 bases. The V gene end was trimmed by 0 bases and the J gene end by 2 bases; junction bases not matched to a gene: 20. The CDR3 spans 20 residues. Germline V gene sequence: CDR1 GEAIGNYY, CDR2 EKD. CDR3 in amino acids: CACDTVEVLRALGGTDKLIF. The CDR3 region has the DNA TGTGCCTGTGACACCGTTGAGGTACTACGGGCTCTGGGGGGGACCGATAAACTCATCTTT.

A word on this clone: This may arise from a read error, as a much more abundant clone is one base away. The chain joins TRDV2 to TRDJ3; 13 bases match TRDD3. CDR1 is GEAIGNYY, CDR2 EKD, per germline. The CDR3 runs 20 residues. With V trimmed by 5 bases and J by 13 bases, 22 bases remained unmatched. CDR3 DNA sequence: TGTGCCTGTGGCGCTATACTGGGGGATACGCGGGCGAACACGAAACGACAGATGTTTTTC. It yields the protein CACGAILGDTRANTKRQMFF.

This clone is judged large. Other nucleotide sequences in the sample specify the same CDR3. This rearrangement joins TRDV2 to TRDJ1, with 8 bases aligning to TRDD3. The V gene end was trimmed by 0 bases and the J gene end by 2 bases; junction bases not matched to a gene: 4. Germline CDR1 is GEAIGNYY and CDR2 is EKD. The CDR3 is 15 amino acids. The CDR3, as DNA: TGTGCCTGTGACACCGTTGGGGGGATAACCGATAAACTCATCTTT. Its translation is CACDTVGGITDKLIF.

With respect to this clone: A far larger clone is just one base off, so this is likely a read error. This chain uses TRDV2 with TRDJ1, with D possibly TRDD3 on 6 matching bases. The length of the CDR3 is 16 residues. The germline V and J ends were trimmed by 1 base and 3 bases, with 17 bases remaining between them. Per the germline V gene, CDR1 is GEAIGNYY and CDR2 is EKD. The CDR3 bases are TGTGCCTGTGACACGATGGGGGGTACGAGACCCGATAAACTCATCTTT. It is translated as CACDTMGGTRPDKLIF.

Points on this clone: A much larger clone is a single base away; this may be a read error. The rearrangement joins TRDV2 to TRDJ1, with 8 bases lining up with TRDD3. The CDR3 has 21 amino acids. V was clipped by 1 base and J by 4 bases; unmatched bases: 25. Per germline, CDR1 GEAIGNYY and CDR2 EKD. The CDR3 reads CACDTLVRRDTRGAQLDKLIF. CDR3 DNA: TGTGCCTGTGACACTCTAGTTAGGAGGGATACGCGTGGGGCGCAACTCGATAAACTCATCTTT.